This passage covers 24 T cell receptor beta chains from one sample sequenced in a study of T-cell reconstitution after alpha-beta-depleted transplantation in children. The library targeted TCRbeta and was prepared with unique molecular identifiers. One entry per CDR3 protein, called by TCRdb with MiXCR from the PCR reads. The table shows about 98,000 distinct CDR3 sequences, with approximately 8% occurring only once. Material: PBMCs, obtained before TCRalphabeta/CD19-depleted stem cell transplant. The source of these receptors is a boy aged 2 to 9 with acute lymphoblastic leukemia, due to receive a stem cell transplant.

J is TRBJ2-1 and V is TRBV7-9, with TRBD2 matching over 13 bases. The ends lost 8 bases at V and 7 bases at J; junction bases unmatched: 2. The CDR3 loop spans 13 amino acids. Germline V gene sequence: CDR1 SEHNR, CDR2 FQNEAQ (reference sequence). CDR3 protein: CASQLAGGNEQFF. CDR3 sequence (DNA): TGTGCCAGCCAACTAGCGGGGGGGAATGAGCAGTTCTTC.

This clonotype came up many times. V is TRBV12-3 or TRBV12-4 and J is TRBJ1-2; D is unresolved. This CDR3 spans 13 amino acids. The ends were cut back, 4 bases at V and 4 bases at J, with 10 bases in the middle. CDR3 residues: CASSSSGLYGYTF. The DNA for the CDR3 is TGTGCCAGCAGTTCCTCCGGGCTCTATGGCTACACCTTC.

This clonotype has just a few counts. J is TRBJ2-1 and V is TRBV20-1, with TRBD1 matching over 11 bases. This CDR3 contains 18 residues. Per the germline V gene, CDR1 is DFQATT and CDR2 is SNEGSKA (reference sequence). Germline trimming cut 2 bases from V and 5 bases from J; bases unmatched to any gene: 14. This CDR3 reads CSARIPDPRDRGNNEQFF. DNA of the CDR3: TGCAGTGCTAGAATACCGGACCCGAGGGACAGGGGGAACAATGAGCAGTTCTTC.

On this clonotype itself: The junction differs from germline at one of its ends, possibly a read error. J is TRBJ1-4 and V is TRBV5-6; possibly TRBD1 for D (5 bases). Germline CDR1 reads SGHDT; CDR2 reads YYEEEE. The CDR3 runs to 15 residues. For the CDR3, the DNA is TGTGCCAACAGCTCCCTGGGGACGGCCAATGAAAAACTGTTTTTT. Translation: CANSSLGTANEKLFF.

The V gene is TRBV7-2, the J gene TRBJ1-1; D is perhaps TRBD1 (6 bases). This CDR3 has 16 residues. Looked up from germline, CDR1 is SGHTA and CDR2 is FQGNSA. V lost 7 bases and J lost 1, with 19 bases in between. CDR3 sequence (DNA): TGTGCCAGCACCCCAGGCACAGGGCCCGGGAACACTGAAGCTTTCTTT. Encoded protein: CASTPGTGPGNTEAFF.

This clonotype occurred many times. V usage is TRBV7-2 and J usage is TRBJ2-5; 7 positions agree with TRBD1. Per the germline V gene, CDR1 is SGHTA and CDR2 is FQGNSA. The CDR3 is 13 residues long. V gave up 5 bases and J gave up 2 bases; unmatched junction bases: 2. The CDR3 is CASSPTGQETQYF. Written as DNA, the CDR3 is TGTGCCAGCAGCCCGACAGGGCAAGAGACCCAGTACTTC.

This clonotype has a count of ten or more. V is TRBV5-1 and J is TRBJ2-5; 10 positions match TRBD2. The germline V gene has CDR1 SGHRS and CDR2 YFSETQ. The junction had 6 bases not matched to a gene; V was cut back by 0 bases and J by 7 bases. This CDR3 region has 15 residues. The CDR3, as DNA: TGCGCCAGCAGCTTGGGACTAGCGGGCTTAGGGACCCAGTACTTC. As protein: CASSLGLAGLGTQYF.

Ten or more counts support this clonotype. The J gene is TRBJ2-3, the V gene TRBV12-3 or TRBV12-4, with 14 positions matching TRBD2. The CDR3 sequence is 17 residues long. V lost 6 bases, J lost 4 bases, and 9 bases stayed unmatched. CDR3 bases: TGTGCCAGCAGGCCCGGACTAGCGGGGGGATCGCCAGATACGCAGTATTTT. Residues: CASRPGLAGGSPDTQYF.

This clonotype was counted at least ten times. The genes are TRBV12-3 or TRBV12-4 and TRBJ2-7; possible D gene TRBD2, 5 bases. The CDR3 has 15 amino acids. V lost 4 bases, J lost 0 bases, and 13 bases lay in between. The CDR3 DNA reads as TGTGCCAGCAGTTCCACTCTTGGGAGCTCCTACGAGCAGTACTTC. This gives the protein CASSSTLGSSYEQYF.

The rearrangement links TRBV7-6 to TRBJ2-1; D may be TRBD1 or TRBD2 (5 bases each). CDR1 and CDR2 (germline): SGHVS, FNYEAQ. V was cut by 1 base and J by 4 bases, with 17 bases left in between. CDR3 size: 17 residues. This CDR3 reads CASSLVSGRIPYNEQFF. The CDR3 bases are TGTGCCAGCAGCTTAGTATCGGGACGGATACCTTACAATGAGCAGTTCTTC.

This clonotype has a count of ten or more. The chain uses TRBV27 and TRBJ2-1; TRBD1 might be the D (6 bases). The V gene lost 8 bases and the J gene lost 5 bases, with 19 bases spanning the gap. The germline V gene has CDR1 MNHEY and CDR2 SMNVEV (reference sequence). The CDR3 contains 15 residues. In nucleotides, the CDR3 is TGTGCCAGCGCCTCCAGGGGTAATCCCAACAATGAGCAGTTCTTC. It specifies CASASRGNPNNEQFF.

This clonotype turned up a few times. This chain links TRBV18 with TRBJ1-2; D remains ambiguous. The CDR3 is 14 residues long. Germline V lookup: CDR1 KGHSH, CDR2 LQKENI. V lost 2 bases and J lost 5, with 12 bases in between. CDR3 bases: TGTGCCAGCTCACCAGGGAGTGGGAATTATGGCTACACCTTC. It translates to CASSPGSGNYGYTF.

This clonotype was seen repeatedly, ten times or more. The CDR3 coding sequence is TGTGCCAGCAGCTCAATACACGGCACAGATACGCAGTATTTT. It is translated as CASSSIHGTDTQYF. The genes are TRBV7-2 and TRBJ2-3, with D hard to call. The CDR3 contains 14 residues. CDR1 is SGHTA, CDR2 FQGNSA, per germline. V lost 4 bases, J lost 1 base, and 9 bases lay in between.

This clonotype was seen a handful of times. V gene TRBV9 combines with J gene TRBJ2-2; no definite D call. The ends were cut back, 6 bases at V and 4 bases at J, with 10 bases in the middle. The germline CDR1 and CDR2 sequences are SGDLS and YYNGEE. The CDR3 has 13 amino acids. In nucleotides, the CDR3 is TGTGCCAGCACGCCAGTCTCCACCGGGGAGCTGTTTTTT. Protein: CASTPVSTGELFF. Together with reference TRBV9 and TRBJ2-2, the CDR3 gives the full variable domain: DSGVTQTPKHLITATGQRVTLRCSPRSGDLSVYWYQQSLDQGLQFLIQYYNGEERAKGNILERFSAQQFPDLHSELNLSSLELGDSALYFCASTPVSTGELFFGEGSRLTVL.

The rearrangement links TRBV5-4 to TRBJ2-1; TRBD2 agrees at 7 bases. The V gene's germline CDR1 is SGHNT and CDR2 YYREEE (reference sequence). V shed 3 bases and J 0 bases; nucleotides not matched to a gene: 9. The CDR3 contains 17 residues. CDR3 in amino acids: CASSWEIGGSSYNEQFF. The CDR3 nucleotides are TGTGCCAGCAGCTGGGAGATCGGGGGGAGCTCCTACAATGAGCAGTTCTTC.

The table lists this clonotype with many counts. The V gene is TRBV20-1, the J gene TRBJ2-1, with TRBD2 matching over 10 bases. Germline-derived CDR1 and CDR2 are DFQATT and SNEGSKA (reference sequence). Trimming took 3 bases from V and 4 from J; bases not matched to a gene: 6. The CDR3 runs to 15 residues. The CDR3, as DNA: TGCAGTGCTAGTCGAACTAGCGGGGATTACAATGAGCAGTTCTTC. It specifies CSASRTSGDYNEQFF.

This clonotype was picked up many times. This chain uses TRBV5-1 with TRBJ2-1; D is perhaps TRBD2 (5 bases). The CDR3 has 15 residues. V was pared by 6 bases and J by 7 bases, with 20 bases between. Germline values: CDR1 SGHRS, CDR2 YFSETQ. DNA for the CDR3: TGCGCCAGCACCCCCTCGGGGTCAGTAGGAAATGAGCAGTTCTTC. Translated, it gives CASTPSGSVGNEQFF.

For this clonotype: A much larger clone differs from this one at a single base, so this may be a read error. The CDR3 ends on some other residue instead of the conserved phenylalanine or tryptophan, so this is likely a read error. This sequence joins TRBV7-2 and TRBJ2-7, with a weak D call TRBD1 (5 bases). The V end was cut by 2 bases, the J end by 0 bases, with 11 bases between. Germline assignment: CDR1 SGHTA and CDR2 FQGNSA. CDR3 length equals 15 residues. The DNA of the CDR3 is TGTGCCAGCAGCTTACGGCAGGGTTACTCCTACGAGCAGTACTGC. It codes for CASSLRQGYSYEQYC.

This clonotype was counted at least ten times. This rearrangement joins TRBV5-1 to TRBJ2-3; 16 bases match TRBD2. Per the germline V gene, CDR1 is SGHRS and CDR2 is YFSETQ. This CDR3 has 21 amino acids. Trimming removed 4 bases from V and 1 base from J; junction bases left unmatched: 15. In DNA form, the CDR3 reads TGCGCCAGCAGCAGGGCCATTGGGACTAGCGGGGGGGCCTTGGGCACAGATACGCAGTATTTT. Protein product: CASSRAIGTSGGALGTDTQYF.

This clonotype was found a few times. The gene calls are TRBV20-1 and TRBJ2-3; 8 nucleotides line up with TRBD2. The CDR3 has 19 amino acids. Germline CDR1 and CDR2: DFQATT and SNEGSKA (reference sequence). The V and J ends lost 0 bases and 5 bases, in that order; junction bases with no gene match: 19. The CDR3 DNA sequence: TGCAGTGCTAGAGACCATAGCATCCTACTAGCGGCCTTGGGAGATACGCAGTATTTT. This sequence encodes CSARDHSILLAALGDTQYF.

In this sample, this clonotype turned up a few times. CDR3 in DNA: TGCAGTGCTAGAGCCTGGGCAGGGTGGACTGAAGCTTTCTTT. Translation gives CSARAWAGWTEAFF. The V call is TRBV20-1, the J call TRBJ1-1; D might be TRBD1 (5 bases). The germline gives CDR1 DFQATT, CDR2 SNEGSKA (reference sequence). V was shortened by 1 base and J by 5 bases, with 14 bases between the two germline ends. CDR3 length: 14 amino acids.

This clonotype has just a few counts. J is TRBJ1-2 and V is TRBV19; D is undetermined. Germline values: CDR1 LNHDA, CDR2 SQIVND (reference sequence). The V end was cut by 2 bases, the J end by 0 bases, with 10 bases between. This CDR3 spans 15 amino acids. The CDR3 region is CASSIQVGANYGYTF. The CDR3 nucleotides read TGTGCCAGTAGTATACAGGTCGGAGCTAACTATGGCTACACCTTC. Combining the CDR3 with reference TRBV19 and TRBJ1-2 gives the whole variable domain DGGITQSPKYLFRKEGQNVTLSCEQNLNHDAMYWYRQDPGQGLRLIYYSQIVNDFQKGDIAEGYSVSREKKESFPLTVTSAQKNPTAFYLCASSIQVGANYGYTFGSGTRLTVV.

This clonotype showed up just a few times. The chain links TRBV7-6 to TRBJ2-1; 7 bases match TRBD1. This CDR3 is 15 amino acids long. Germline CDR1 SGHVS, CDR2 FNYEAQ. With 5 bases clipped from V and 8 bases from J, the junction kept 12 bases outside the gene matches. This CDR3 is CASSDPGQWRHEQFF. In DNA form, the CDR3 reads TGTGCCAGCAGCGACCCGGGACAGTGGAGGCATGAGCAGTTCTTC.

This clonotype was observed a few times. The chain employs TRBV20-1 and TRBJ1-4; TRBD1 matches 9 bases. This CDR3 has 18 residues. J lost 2 bases, V lost 3 bases, and 13 bases had no gene match. In germline, CDR1 is DFQATT, CDR2 SNEGSKA (reference sequence). The CDR3 sequence: CSARIGDRASLTNEKLFF. The CDR3 DNA is TGCAGTGCTAGGATCGGGGACAGGGCGTCGCTCACTAATGAAAAACTGTTTTTT.